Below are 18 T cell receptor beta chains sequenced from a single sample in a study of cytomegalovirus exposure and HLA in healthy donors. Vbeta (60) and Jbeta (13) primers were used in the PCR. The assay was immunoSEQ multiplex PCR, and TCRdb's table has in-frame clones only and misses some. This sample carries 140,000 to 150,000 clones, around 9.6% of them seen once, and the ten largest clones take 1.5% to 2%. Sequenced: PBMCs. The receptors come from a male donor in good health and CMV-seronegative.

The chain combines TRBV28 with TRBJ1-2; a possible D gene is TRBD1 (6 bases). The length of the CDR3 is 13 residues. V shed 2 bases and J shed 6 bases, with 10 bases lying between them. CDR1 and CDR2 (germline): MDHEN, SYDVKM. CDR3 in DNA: TGTGCCAGCAGTTTAACAGGGAATCATGGCTACACCTTC. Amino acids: CASSLTGNHGYTF.

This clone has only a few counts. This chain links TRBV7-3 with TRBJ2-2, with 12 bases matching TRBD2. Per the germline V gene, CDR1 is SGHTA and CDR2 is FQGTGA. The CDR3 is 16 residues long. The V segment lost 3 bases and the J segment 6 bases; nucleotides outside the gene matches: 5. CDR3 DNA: TGTGCCAGCAGCTTTCGCACTAGCGGGAGGCCCGGGGAGCTGTTTTTT. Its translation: CASSFRTSGRPGELFF.

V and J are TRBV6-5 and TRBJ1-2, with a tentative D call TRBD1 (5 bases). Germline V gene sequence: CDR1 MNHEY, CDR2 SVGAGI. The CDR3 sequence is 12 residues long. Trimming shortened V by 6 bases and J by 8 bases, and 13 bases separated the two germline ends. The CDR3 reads CASRRLQGGYTF. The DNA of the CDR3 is TGTGCCAGCAGGCGACTTCAGGGCGGCTACACCTTC.

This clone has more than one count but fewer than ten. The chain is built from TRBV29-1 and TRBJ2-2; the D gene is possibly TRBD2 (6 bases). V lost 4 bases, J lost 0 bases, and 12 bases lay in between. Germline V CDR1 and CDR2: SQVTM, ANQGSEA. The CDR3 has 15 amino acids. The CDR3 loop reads CSVAWERANTGELFF. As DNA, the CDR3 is TGCAGCGTTGCCTGGGAGCGGGCGAACACCGGGGAGCTGTTTTTT.

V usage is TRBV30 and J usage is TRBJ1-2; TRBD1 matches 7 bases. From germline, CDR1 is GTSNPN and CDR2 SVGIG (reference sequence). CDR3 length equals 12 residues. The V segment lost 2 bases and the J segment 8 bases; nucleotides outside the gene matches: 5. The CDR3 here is CAWSWQGEGYTF. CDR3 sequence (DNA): TGTGCCTGGAGTTGGCAGGGGGAAGGCTACACCTTC.

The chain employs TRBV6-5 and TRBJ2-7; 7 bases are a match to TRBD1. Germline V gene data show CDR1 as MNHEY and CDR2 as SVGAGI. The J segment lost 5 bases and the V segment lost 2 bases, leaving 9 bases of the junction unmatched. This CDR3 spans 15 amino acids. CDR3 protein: CASSYPGKGADEQYF. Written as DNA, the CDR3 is TGTGCCAGCAGTTACCCCGGAAAGGGGGCTGACGAGCAGTACTTC.

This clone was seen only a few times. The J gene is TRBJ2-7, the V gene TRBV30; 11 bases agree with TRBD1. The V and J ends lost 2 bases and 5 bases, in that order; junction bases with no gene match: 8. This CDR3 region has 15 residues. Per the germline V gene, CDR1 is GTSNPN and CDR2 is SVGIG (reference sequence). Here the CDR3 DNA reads TGTGCCTGGAGTCACGGACAGGGGGCGCCCGACGAGCAGTACTTC. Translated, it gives CAWSHGQGAPDEQYF.

CDR3 loop: CAIRELGGNTIYF. The CDR3 DNA reads TGTGCCATCAGGGAACTAGGTGGAAACACCATATATTTT. The chain uses TRBV10-3 and TRBJ1-3; D remains unclear. CDR1 is ENHRY and CDR2 is SYGVKD in the germline V gene. The CDR3 is made up of 13 amino acids. The germline V and J ends were trimmed by 6 bases and 3 bases, with 9 bases remaining between them.

CDR3 sequence: CASSSRRDTEAFF. In DNA form, the CDR3 reads TGTGCCAGCAGCTCCCGCCGGGACACTGAAGCTTTCTTT. This chain uses TRBV7-2 with TRBJ1-1; D not resolved. The germline V gene encodes CDR1 SGHTA and CDR2 FQGNSA. The CDR3 loop spans 13 amino acids. Between the trimmed V and J ends, which lost 4 bases and 3 bases, there was a span of 9 bases.

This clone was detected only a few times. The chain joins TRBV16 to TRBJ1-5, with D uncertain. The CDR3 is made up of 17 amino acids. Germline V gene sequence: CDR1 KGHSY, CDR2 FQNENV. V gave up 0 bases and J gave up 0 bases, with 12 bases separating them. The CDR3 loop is CASSQSLSYYSNQPQHF. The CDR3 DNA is TGTGCCAGCAGCCAATCCTTAAGTTACTATAGCAATCAGCCCCAGCATTTT.

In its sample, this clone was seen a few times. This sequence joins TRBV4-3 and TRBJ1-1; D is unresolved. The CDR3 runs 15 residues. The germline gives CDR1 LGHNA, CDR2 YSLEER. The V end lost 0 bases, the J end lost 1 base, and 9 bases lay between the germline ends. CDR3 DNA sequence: TGCGCCAGCAGCCAAGATAGACTTCAGAACACTGAAGCTTTCTTT. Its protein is CASSQDRLQNTEAFF.

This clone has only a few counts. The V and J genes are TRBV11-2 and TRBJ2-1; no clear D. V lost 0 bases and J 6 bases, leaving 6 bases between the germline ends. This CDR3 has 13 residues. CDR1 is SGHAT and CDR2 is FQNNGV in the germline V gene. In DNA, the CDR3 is TGTGCCAGCAGCTTAGAACTACCCAATGAGCAGTTCTTC. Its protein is CASSLELPNEQFF.

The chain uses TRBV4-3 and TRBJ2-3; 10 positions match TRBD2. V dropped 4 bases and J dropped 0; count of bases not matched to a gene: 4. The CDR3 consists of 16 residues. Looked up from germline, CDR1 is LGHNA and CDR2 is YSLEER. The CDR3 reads CASSPWTSGSTDTQYF. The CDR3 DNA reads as TGCGCCAGCAGCCCTTGGACTAGCGGTAGCACAGATACGCAGTATTTT.

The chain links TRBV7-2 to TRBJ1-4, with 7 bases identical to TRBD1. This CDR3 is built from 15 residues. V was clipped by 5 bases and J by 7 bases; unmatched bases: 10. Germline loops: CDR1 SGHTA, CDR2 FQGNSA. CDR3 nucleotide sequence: TGTGCCAGCAGCCTCCGGGGGACAGTGGGTGAAAAACTGTTTTTT. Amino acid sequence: CASSLRGTVGEKLFF.

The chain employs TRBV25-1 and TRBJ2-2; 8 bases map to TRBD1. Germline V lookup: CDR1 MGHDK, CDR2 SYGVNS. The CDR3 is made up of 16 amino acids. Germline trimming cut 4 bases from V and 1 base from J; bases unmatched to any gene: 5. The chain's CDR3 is CASSGVGTGNTGELFF. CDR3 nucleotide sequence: TGTGCCAGCAGTGGGGTGGGGACAGGGAACACCGGGGAGCTGTTTTTT. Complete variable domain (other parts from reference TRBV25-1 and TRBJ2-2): EADIYQTPRYLVIGTGKKITLECSQTMGHDKMYWYQQDPGMELHLIHYSYGVNSTEKGDLSSESTVSRIRTEHFPLTLESARPSHTSQYLCASSGVGTGNTGELFFGEGSRLTVL.

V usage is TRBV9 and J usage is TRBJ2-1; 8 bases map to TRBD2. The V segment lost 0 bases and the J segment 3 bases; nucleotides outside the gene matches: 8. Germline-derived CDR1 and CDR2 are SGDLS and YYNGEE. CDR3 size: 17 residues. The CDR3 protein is CASSVGGGFPLYNEQFF. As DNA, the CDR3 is TGTGCCAGCAGCGTAGGCGGGGGGTTCCCTCTCTACAATGAGCAGTTCTTC.

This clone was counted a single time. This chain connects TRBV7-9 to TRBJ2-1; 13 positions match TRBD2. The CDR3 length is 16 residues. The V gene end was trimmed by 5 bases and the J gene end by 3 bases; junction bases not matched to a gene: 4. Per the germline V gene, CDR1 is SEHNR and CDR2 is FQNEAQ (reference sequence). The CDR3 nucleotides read TGTGCCAGCAGCCCCCGGACTAGCGGGAGCTACAATGAGCAGTTCTTC. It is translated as CASSPRTSGSYNEQFF.

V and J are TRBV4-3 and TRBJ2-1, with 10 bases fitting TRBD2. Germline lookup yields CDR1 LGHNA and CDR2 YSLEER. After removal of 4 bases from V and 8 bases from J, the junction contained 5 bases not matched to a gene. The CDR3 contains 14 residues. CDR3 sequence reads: CASSRAGGRDEQFF. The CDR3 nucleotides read TGCGCCAGCAGCCGAGCGGGGGGGCGGGATGAGCAGTTCTTC.